One and the same sample provided the 30 T cell receptor beta chains below, sequenced in a study of T cells in Graves' hyperthyroidism and ophthalmopathy. Template material for amplifying TCR beta CDR3 regions consisted of RNA transcripts. Using the HTBI primer set, a first-round RT-PCR was run on the TCR CDR3. TCRdb re-analysed the multiplex PCR reads in MiXCR, keeping a single row per CDR3 protein. The table has hundreds of thousands of distinct CDR3 sequences, about 15% seen once. Sequenced: blood. The receptors stem from a woman between 40 and 55 years old with Graves' ophthalmopathy.

There are many counts of this clonotype. The DNA for the CDR3 is TGTGCCAGTACCACCGAGTACAGGGGATATGGCTACACCTTC. Encoded protein: CASTTEYRGYGYTF. The chain is built from TRBV19 and TRBJ1-2, with 7 nucleotides matching TRBD1. Per germline, CDR1 LNHDA and CDR2 SQIVND (reference sequence). This CDR3 comprises 14 residues. Trimming cost V 7 bases and J 5 bases; bases outside gene matches: 10.

This clonotype was seen many times. The V and J genes are TRBV6-1 and TRBJ2-7; a possible D gene is TRBD1 (5 bases). The V and J ends lost 1 base and 3 bases respectively, with 13 bases between them. Germline CDR1 MNHNS, CDR2 SASEGT. There are 15 residues in the CDR3. The CDR3, as DNA: TGTGCCAGCAGTGAAGGTAGCAGGGAATACTACGAGCAGTACTTC. It codes for CASSEGSREYYEQYF.

V gene TRBV6-2 or TRBV6-3 combines with J gene TRBJ1-1; D unclear. V dropped 0 bases and J dropped 4 bases, with 12 bases sitting between them. This CDR3 has 15 residues. Per germline, CDR1 MNHEY and CDR2 SVGEGT. The CDR3 DNA is TGTGCCAGCAGTTACTCGATTGTGTGGGTCACTGAAGCTTTCTTT. Its protein product is CASSYSIVWVTEAFF.

This clonotype was seen a few times. CDR3 sequence: CATSGSGTVTNQPQHF. The CDR3, as DNA: TGTGCCACCAGTGGCTCCGGGACAGTAACCAATCAGCCCCAGCATTTT. This chain links TRBV24-1 with TRBJ1-5, with 7 positions matching TRBD1. The CDR3 totals 16 residues. The J segment lost 3 bases and the V segment lost 5 bases, leaving 9 bases of the junction unmatched. Germline V gene lookup returns CDR1 KGHDR and CDR2 SFDVKD.

The V and J genes are TRBV4-1 and TRBJ1-2; TRBD1 agrees at 7 bases. The germline gives CDR1 MGHRA, CDR2 YSYEKL. The V and J ends lost 3 bases and 5 bases, in that order; junction bases with no gene match: 18. The CDR3 covers 18 residues. Here the CDR3 DNA reads TGCGCCAGCAGCCAGTTACCCTCCCTGACAGGGACATTTTATGGCTACACCTTC. Translated: CASSQLPSLTGTFYGYTF.

This clonotype was seen many times. The chain couples TRBV27 to TRBJ2-7, with 9 bases identical to TRBD2. The CDR3 extends over 14 amino acids. CDR1 MNHEY and CDR2 SMNVEV come from the germline V gene (reference sequence). Losses at the gene ends were 6 bases for V and 1 base for J; bases not matched to a gene: 4. The CDR3 DNA reads TGTGCCAGCAGGACTAGCGGCCGTTCCTACGAGCAGTACTTC. Translation gives CASRTSGRSYEQYF.

This clonotype has ten or more counts. The chain uses TRBV25-1 and TRBJ1-6, with D possibly TRBD1 on 5 matching bases. Per germline, CDR1 MGHDK and CDR2 SYGVNS. Trimming stripped 4 bases from V and 5 bases from J, with 12 bases between. The CDR3 sequence is 15 residues long. CDR3 in DNA: TGTGCCAGCAGTGTTGGGACTGCTAATAATTCACCCCTCCACTTT. Its protein product is CASSVGTANNSPLHF.

This clonotype was counted once. The J gene is TRBJ1-1, the V gene TRBV12-3 or TRBV12-4; no reliable D call. V lost 5 bases to trimming and J lost 2 bases, with 9 bases between them. CDR3 size: 13 residues. CDR3 loop: CASSNRINTEAFF. Here the CDR3 DNA reads TGTGCCAGCAGTAACAGAATAAACACTGAAGCTTTCTTT.

About this clonotype: A junction boundary mismatches the germline segment, possibly from a read error. The chain employs TRBV29-1 and TRBJ2-4; D is possibly TRBD1 (5 bases). This CDR3 contains 11 residues. Germline CDR1 reads SQVTM; CDR2 reads ANQGSEA. CDR3 sequence: CGAVAKNIQYF. In DNA form, the CDR3 reads TGTGGGGCGGTAGCCAAAAACATTCAGTACTTC.

This clonotype was detected ten times or more. The J gene is TRBJ2-5, the V gene TRBV27, with 7 bases lining up with TRBD1. The CDR3 has 13 amino acids. Germline CDR1 reads MNHEY; CDR2 reads SMNVEV (reference sequence). V lost 6 bases, J lost 5 bases, and 6 bases stayed unmatched. In DNA, the CDR3 is TGTGCCAGCAGAGAAGGGGGCCGGGAGACCCAGTACTTC. As protein: CASREGGRETQYF.

Only a few counts were recorded for this clonotype. The chain employs TRBV19 and TRBJ2-5, with D unresolved. The CDR3 totals 13 residues. Germline-derived CDR1 and CDR2 are LNHDA and SQIVND (reference sequence). V gave up 10 bases and J gave up 1 base, with 13 bases separating them. CDR3 region: CATTDRAQETQYF. The DNA for the CDR3 is TGTGCCACCACGGATCGGGCCCAAGAGACCCAGTACTTC. The full variable domain, completed using reference TRBV19 and TRBJ2-5, is DGGITQSPKYLFRKEGQNVTLSCEQNLNHDAMYWYRQDPGQGLRLIYYSQIVNDFQKGDIAEGYSVSREKKESFPLTVTSAQKNPTAFYLCATTDRAQETQYFGPGTRLLVL.

This clonotype was counted many times. V usage is TRBV28 and J usage is TRBJ2-2, with D tentatively TRBD1 (5 bases). The CDR3 has 16 residues. Germline loops: CDR1 MDHEN, CDR2 SYDVKM. Trimming took 7 bases from V and 4 from J, leaving 19 bases between them. Written as DNA, the CDR3 is TGTGCCAGCAAGGGGCTAAGGGGCGCTTCCACCGGGGAGCTGTTTTTT. This gives the protein CASKGLRGASTGELFF.

Many counts were recorded for this clonotype. The chain uses TRBV19 and TRBJ2-5; D may be TRBD2 (5 bases). CDR1 is LNHDA, CDR2 SQIVND, per germline (reference sequence). V was cut by 7 bases and J by 7 bases, with 10 bases left in between. This CDR3 has 11 residues. For the CDR3, the DNA is TGTGCCAGTACTTCAGGAGGGACCCAGTACTTC. As protein: CASTSGGTQYF.

This clonotype was observed at least ten times. The rearrangement links TRBV4-2 to TRBJ2-5; 9 bases are a match to TRBD2. V shed 1 base and J 1 base; nucleotides not matched to a gene: 4. The germline gives CDR1 LGHNA, CDR2 YNFKEQ. The CDR3 extends over 16 amino acids. CDR3 amino acids: CASSQVAGVFQETQYF. The CDR3 DNA reads as TGTGCCAGCAGCCAAGTAGCGGGGGTATTCCAAGAGACCCAGTACTTC.

This clonotype was detected many times. This chain uses TRBV5-1 with TRBJ2-7; TRBD1 matches 7 bases. Germline-derived CDR1 and CDR2 are SGHRS and YFSETQ. The CDR3 is 15 amino acids. Trimming at V came to 5 bases and at J to 0 bases, leaving 8 bases not matched to a gene. CDR3 nucleotides: TGCGCCAGCAGACTCGGGACAGTCAGCTCCTACGAGCAGTACTTC. Amino acid sequence: CASRLGTVSSYEQYF. Full variable domain (missing parts from reference TRBV5-1 and TRBJ2-7): KAGVTQTPRYLIKTRGQQVTLSCSPISGHRSVSWYQQTPGQGLQFLFEYFSETQRNKGNFPGRFSGRQFSNSRSEMNVSTLELGDSALYLCASRLGTVSSYEQYFGPGTRLTVT.

This chain uses TRBV4-2 with TRBJ2-7, with D perhaps matching TRBD2 (6 bases). This CDR3 contains 17 residues. Germline V gene data show CDR1 as LGHNA and CDR2 as YNFKEQ. V gave up 0 bases and J gave up 4 bases, with 19 bases separating them. CDR3 nucleotides: TGTGCCAGCAGCCAAGACTTGGCGGCTAGCGTTAAGTACGAGCAGTACTTC. Encoded protein: CASSQDLAASVKYEQYF.

The rearrangement joins TRBV20-1 to TRBJ1-5, with D unclear. CDR3 length equals 13 residues. Per germline, CDR1 DFQATT and CDR2 SNEGSKA (reference sequence). V was pared by 4 bases and J by 5 bases, with 12 bases between. The DNA for the CDR3 is TGCAGTGCTATTATGGCAATAGATCAGCCCCAGCATTTT. It is translated as CSAIMAIDQPQHF.

This clonotype was seen many times. J is TRBJ1-1 and V is TRBV28; D is undetermined. CDR3 size: 11 residues. Between the trimmed V and J ends, which lost 6 bases and 6 bases, there was a span of 8 bases. Germline CDR1 reads MDHEN; CDR2 reads SYDVKM. CDR3 sequence: CASSLGAEAFF. The CDR3 bases are TGTGCCAGCAGCCTCGGGGCTGAAGCTTTCTTT.

This clonotype has a count of ten or more. This rearrangement joins TRBV28 to TRBJ2-7; either TRBD1 or TRBD2 may fit D (5 bases each). The V and J ends lost 3 bases and 5 bases respectively, with 14 bases between them. The germline V gene encodes CDR1 MDHEN and CDR2 SYDVKM. The CDR3 has 14 residues. The CDR3 coding sequence is TGTGCCAGCAGTTTGGGCAGGGAGAACGACGAGCAGTACTTC. Amino acid sequence: CASSLGRENDEQYF.

V usage is TRBV5-1 and J usage is TRBJ2-7; 10 nucleotides align to TRBD2. Looked up from germline, CDR1 is SGHRS and CDR2 is YFSETQ. The CDR3 spans 14 residues. Trimming took 1 base from V and 4 from J; bases not matched to a gene: 2. The CDR3 region has the DNA TGCGCCAGCAGCTTGACTAGCGGGGAATACGAGCAGTACTTC. Amino acid sequence: CASSLTSGEYEQYF.

The sample holds many counts of this clonotype. The genes are TRBV6-1 and TRBJ2-7; 9 bases are shared with TRBD2. Germline CDR1 reads MNHNS; CDR2 reads SASEGT. After removal of 7 bases from V and 2 bases from J, the junction contained 9 bases not matched to a gene. This CDR3 is 15 amino acids long. DNA of the CDR3: TGTGCCAGCATGAGGTCGGCGGGAGGGCCCTACGAGCAGTACTTC. Its translation: CASMRSAGGPYEQYF.

Many counts were recorded for this clonotype. This chain uses TRBV7-8 with TRBJ1-5, with D possibly being TRBD1 (6 bases). The germline V gene has CDR1 SGHVS and CDR2 FQNEAQ. With 4 bases removed from V and 6 bases from J, the gap between germline ends came to 10 bases. This CDR3 region has 13 residues. CDR3 coding DNA: TGTGCCAGCAGCTCTCGAGGGGGTCAGCCCCAGCATTTT. It specifies CASSSRGGQPQHF.

This clonotype has ten or more counts. This sequence joins TRBV27 and TRBJ2-5, with a weak D call TRBD2 (7 bases). Trimming took 4 bases from V and 9 from J, leaving 15 bases between them. In germline, CDR1 is MNHEY, CDR2 SMNVEV (reference sequence). The CDR3 is made up of 13 amino acids. This CDR3 is CASSWLGRGAQYF. In DNA, the CDR3 is TGTGCCAGCAGTTGGCTGGGGAGGGGGGCCCAGTACTTC.

This clonotype was observed many times. The chain has TRBV7-3 and TRBJ2-2, with D unclear. V was pared by 5 bases and J by 7 bases, with 11 bases between. This CDR3 comprises 13 residues. Germline-derived CDR1 and CDR2 are SGHTA and FQGTGA. CDR3 bases: TGTGCCAGCAGCAATGTAGTGAACGGGGAGCTGTTTTTT. It yields the protein CASSNVVNGELFF.

The gene calls are TRBV10-3 and TRBJ1-1; D may be TRBD1 (6 bases). Germline V gene data show CDR1 as ENHRY and CDR2 as SYGVKD. The CDR3 is made up of 14 amino acids. Trimming removed 4 bases from V and 3 bases from J, with 12 bases in between. CDR3 DNA: TGTGCCATCAGTGCCGCAGGGGAGGACACTGAAGCTTTCTTT. Amino acid sequence: CAISAAGEDTEAFF.

This clonotype was detected many times. The chain has TRBV19 and TRBJ1-1; D is undetermined. V lost 6 bases and J 1 base, leaving 15 bases between the germline ends. The CDR3 runs 15 residues. Germline values: CDR1 LNHDA, CDR2 SQIVND (reference sequence). The CDR3 reads CASRPQQWKNTEAFF. The DNA of the CDR3 is TGTGCCAGTAGACCCCAACAGTGGAAGAACACTGAAGCTTTCTTT.

This clonotype has at least ten counts. V is TRBV14 and J is TRBJ2-7; tentative D call: TRBD2 (5 bases). This CDR3 is built from 14 residues. The ends were cut back, 2 bases at V and 4 bases at J, with 12 bases in the middle. Per germline, CDR1 SGHDN and CDR2 FVKESK. CDR3 coding DNA: TGTGCCAGCAGCCAAAGCGGAACCCGTTACGAGCAGTACTTC. It is translated as CASSQSGTRYEQYF.

This clonotype was counted many times. The chain joins TRBV19 to TRBJ1-2; perhaps TRBD1 as D (6 bases). The V end lost 5 bases, the J end lost 3 bases, and 16 bases lay between the germline ends. The CDR3 covers 15 residues. CDR1 is LNHDA and CDR2 is SQIVND in the germline V gene (reference sequence). The CDR3 protein is CASSEPQGNHYGYTF. The CDR3 DNA follows: TGTGCCAGTAGTGAACCGCAGGGGAACCACTATGGCTACACCTTC.

This clonotype has ten or more counts. The rearrangement links TRBV6-2 or TRBV6-3 to TRBJ2-7; a possible D gene is TRBD2 (5 bases). The CDR3 length is 12 residues. V was shortened by 5 bases and J by 5 bases, with 10 bases between the two germline ends. From germline, CDR1 is MNHEY and CDR2 SVGEGT. Written as DNA, the CDR3 is TGTGCCAGCAGTCCACGGGAACACGAGCAGTACTTC. Translating gives CASSPREHEQYF.

This clonotype has ten or more counts. The rearrangement uses TRBV20-1 and TRBJ2-5, with D perhaps TRBD2 (6 bases). Trimming took 3 bases from V and 2 from J, leaving 13 bases between them. The CDR3 runs to 14 residues. The V gene's germline CDR1 is DFQATT and CDR2 SNEGSKA (reference sequence). CDR3 in DNA: TGCAGTGCTAGCGGGAGCGGCGTTCAAGAGACCCAGTACTTC. This encodes CSASGSGVQETQYF.